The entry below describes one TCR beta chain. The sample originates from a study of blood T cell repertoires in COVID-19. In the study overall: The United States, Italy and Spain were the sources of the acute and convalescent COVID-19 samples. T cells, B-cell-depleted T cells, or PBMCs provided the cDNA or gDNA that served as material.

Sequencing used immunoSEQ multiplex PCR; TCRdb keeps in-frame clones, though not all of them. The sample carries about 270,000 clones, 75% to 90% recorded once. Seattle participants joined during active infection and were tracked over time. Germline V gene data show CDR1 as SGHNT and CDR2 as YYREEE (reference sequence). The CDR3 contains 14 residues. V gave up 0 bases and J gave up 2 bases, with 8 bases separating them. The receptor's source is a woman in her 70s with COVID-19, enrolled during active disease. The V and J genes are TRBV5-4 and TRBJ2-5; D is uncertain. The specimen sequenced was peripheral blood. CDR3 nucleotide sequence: TGTGCCAGCAGCTTGGCAACTATGCAAGAGACCCAGTACTTC. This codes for CASSLATMQETQYF.